The 19 T cell receptor beta chains reported below all come from one sample, sequenced in a study of shared clonotypes between healthy human individuals. This table comes from immunoSEQ multiplex PCR, and its TCRdb copy is limited to in-frame clones, with some not included. There are more than 2,000,000 clones in the sample; 80% to 95% occur only once, and around 0.4% lies in the top ten. The sequenced material came from naive CD4+ T cells from PBMCs. The subset here: CD45RA+ positively selected. All receptors derive from a man between 18 and 35 years old in good health. Some clones in this sample may be carry-over from other donors' samples.

This sequence joins TRBV7-2 and TRBJ2-5; TRBD2 matches at 8 bases. The length of the CDR3 is 14 residues. In germline, CDR1 is SGHTA, CDR2 FQGNSA. Losses at the gene ends were 4 bases for V and 2 bases for J; bases not matched to a gene: 3. The CDR3 DNA follows: TGTGCCAGCAGCTCGGGGGGGGCGCAAGAGACCCAGTACTTC. Translated: CASSSGGAQETQYF.

The chain has TRBV19 and TRBJ1-5; a weak D match, TRBD1 (6 bases). CDR3 size: 15 residues. Deletions cut 6 bases from V and 4 bases from J, with 16 bases between. Per the germline V gene, CDR1 is LNHDA and CDR2 is SQIVND (reference sequence). This CDR3 is CASRGGAAGNQPQHF. The CDR3 nucleotides are TGTGCCAGTAGAGGGGGGGCAGCGGGTAATCAGCCCCAGCATTTT.

This clone was seen just once. The chain recombines TRBV5-3 with TRBJ1-2; D ambiguous. TRBV5-3 is an ORF for which the function is uncertain. V was shortened by 6 bases and J by 8 bases, with 14 bases between the two germline ends. CDR3 length: 12 amino acids. In DNA, the CDR3 is TGTGCCAGAATTCCCTTCTTAGGGGGCTACACCTTC. Translating it yields CARIPFLGGYTF.

The V and J genes are TRBV30 and TRBJ2-1; D call uncertain. The V gene's germline CDR1 is GTSNPN and CDR2 SVGIG (reference sequence). V lost 5 bases to trimming and J lost 5 bases, with 7 bases between them. This CDR3 is 11 amino acids long. This CDR3 reads CAWLGHNEQFF. CDR3 bases: TGTGCCTGGCTTGGCCACAATGAGCAGTTCTTC.

The rearrangement links TRBV2 to TRBJ2-3; the D gene is possibly TRBD1 (6 bases). Trimming pared 6 bases from V and 5 bases from J, leaving 15 bases between. The CDR3 runs 14 residues. Germline CDR1 is SNHLY and CDR2 is FYNNEI. CDR3 sequence: CASSHYGTRDTQYF. DNA of the CDR3: TGTGCCAGCAGCCATTATGGGACAAGAGATACGCAGTATTTT.

The CDR3 loop is CSSLRGSGTHEQFF. The CDR3 nucleotides read TGCAGTTCTTTGAGGGGTAGCGGGACCCATGAGCAGTTCTTC. This chain joins TRBV29-1 and TRBJ2-1; 8 bases line up with TRBD2. This CDR3 is built from 14 residues. The germline V gene encodes CDR1 SQVTM and CDR2 ANQGSEA.

This rearrangement joins TRBV19 to TRBJ1-1, with a weak D call TRBD1 (6 bases). There are 13 residues in the CDR3. Trimming pared 6 bases from V and 5 bases from J, leaving 13 bases between. The germline V gene encodes CDR1 LNHDA and CDR2 SQIVND (reference sequence). The CDR3 region has the DNA TGTGCCAGTAGCGAAGGACAGTATACTGAAGCTTTCTTT. It encodes CASSEGQYTEAFF.

This chain connects TRBV10-1 to TRBJ2-5; D is undetermined. V lost 2 bases, J lost 5 bases, and 6 bases lay in between. CDR3 length: 12 amino acids. The V gene's germline CDR1 is WNHNN and CDR2 SYGVQD (reference sequence). CDR3 protein: CASSEHRETQYF. DNA of the CDR3: TGCGCCAGCAGTGAGCATAGGGAGACCCAGTACTTC.

J is TRBJ2-3 and V is TRBV2, with D possibly matching TRBD1 (5 bases). V dropped 6 bases and J dropped 0 bases, with 10 bases sitting between them. CDR1 and CDR2 (germline): SNHLY, FYNNEI. The CDR3 contains 14 residues. The CDR3 here is CASSRASSTDTQYF. The CDR3 nucleotides are TGTGCCAGCAGCAGGGCCTCTAGCACAGATACGCAGTATTTT.

This clone has only a few counts. The V call is TRBV10-2, the J call TRBJ2-7; the match to TRBD2 covers 13 bases. This CDR3 has 14 residues. Losses at the gene ends were 7 bases for V and 6 bases for J; bases not matched to a gene: 6. Germline V lookup: CDR1 WSHSY, CDR2 SAAADI. This CDR3 is CASTTSGRAGEQYF. CDR3 DNA: TGCGCCAGCACTACTAGCGGGAGGGCCGGCGAGCAGTACTTC.

The chain is built from TRBV2 and TRBJ1-2; D is uncertain. The length of the CDR3 is 15 residues. Trimming took off 0 bases at V and 4 bases at J, with 12 bases between the two ends. The germline V gene encodes CDR1 SNHLY and CDR2 FYNNEI. The CDR3 DNA reads TGTGCCAGCAGTGAAGCGCTGGGTCCGATCTATGGCTACACCTTC. Translated, it gives CASSEALGPIYGYTF.

V is TRBV5-1 and J is TRBJ1-4; TRBD1 aligns across 8 bases. V lost 4 bases and J lost 8; bases outside the gene matches: 10. The CDR3 spans 15 residues. Germline V CDR1 and CDR2: SGHRS, YFSETQ. The CDR3 here is CASSHGTGGKEKLFF. In DNA, the CDR3 is TGCGCCAGCAGCCACGGGACAGGCGGGAAGGAAAAACTGTTTTTT.

V usage is TRBV2 and J usage is TRBJ1-1; D not certain. V lost 3 bases, J lost 11 bases, and 13 bases lay in between. From germline, CDR1 is SNHLY and CDR2 FYNNEI. The CDR3 spans 12 residues. The CDR3 here is CASSERATVAFF. The CDR3 DNA reads as TGTGCCAGCAGTGAGAGGGCCACGGTGGCTTTCTTT.

The sample holds a few counts of this clone. The V call is TRBV10-1, the J call TRBJ1-2; possible D gene TRBD1, 6 bases. This CDR3 is 13 amino acids long. V lost 6 bases, J lost 4 bases, and 12 bases lay in between. Germline V gene lookup returns CDR1 WNHNN and CDR2 SYGVQD (reference sequence). The CDR3 reads CASSDTGSYGYTF. The CDR3 nucleotides are TGCGCCAGCAGCGATACAGGGTCCTATGGCTACACCTTC.

This clone was seen once. The chain couples TRBV4-3 to TRBJ2-7; 8 bases fit TRBD1. The CDR3 is made up of 14 amino acids. J gave up 3 bases and V 4 bases, and 5 bases lay outside the gene matches. The germline CDR1 and CDR2 sequences are LGHNA and YSLEER. The CDR3 is CASSPGQGHYEQYF. CDR3 DNA sequence: TGCGCCAGCAGCCCCGGACAGGGCCACTACGAGCAGTACTTC.

V usage is TRBV5-1 and J usage is TRBJ2-2; 8 nucleotides agree with TRBD2. Germline CDR1 is SGHRS and CDR2 is YFSETQ. The CDR3 extends over 15 amino acids. The trim removed 0 bases at V and 5 bases at J, leaving 3 bases unmatched. The CDR3 DNA sequence: TGCGCCAGCAGCTTGGCCGTAGCGGGGACCGGGGAGCTGTTTTTT. This codes for CASSLAVAGTGELFF.

V is TRBV6-5 and J is TRBJ1-3; no firm D call. CDR3 length: 15 amino acids. V was cut by 5 bases and J by 0 bases, with 11 bases left in between. Germline CDR1 is MNHEY and CDR2 is SVGAGI. CDR3: CASSRGPGSGNTIYF. The DNA of the CDR3 is TGTGCCAGCAGTCGCGGACCAGGCTCTGGAAACACCATATATTTT.

The J gene is TRBJ2-2, the V gene TRBV27, with no clear D. Trimming removed 4 bases from V and 7 bases from J, with 10 bases in between. This CDR3 contains 13 residues. The V gene's germline CDR1 is MNHEY and CDR2 SMNVEV (reference sequence). This chain's CDR3 is CASSWNRHGELFF. The CDR3, as DNA: TGTGCCAGCAGTTGGAATCGTCACGGGGAGCTGTTTTTT.

The rearrangement links TRBV28 to TRBJ2-2, with D perhaps matching TRBD2 (5 bases). V lost 3 bases, J lost 2 bases, and 10 bases lay in between. The CDR3 extends over 15 amino acids. Germline CDR1 reads MDHEN; CDR2 reads SYDVKM. CDR3 in amino acids: CASSLWRANTGELFF. CDR3 bases: TGTGCCAGCAGTTTGTGGCGGGCCAACACCGGGGAGCTGTTTTTT.